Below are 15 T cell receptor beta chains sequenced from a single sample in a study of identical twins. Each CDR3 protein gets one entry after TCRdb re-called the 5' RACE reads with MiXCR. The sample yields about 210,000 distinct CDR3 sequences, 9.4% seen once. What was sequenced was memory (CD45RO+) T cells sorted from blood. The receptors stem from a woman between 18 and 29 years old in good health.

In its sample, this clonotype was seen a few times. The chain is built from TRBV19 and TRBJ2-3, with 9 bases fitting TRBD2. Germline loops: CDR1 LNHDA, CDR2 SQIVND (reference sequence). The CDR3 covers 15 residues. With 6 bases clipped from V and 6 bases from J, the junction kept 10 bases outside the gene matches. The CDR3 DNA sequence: TGTGCCAGTAGCCCCCTGGGGCTAGCGGGGGATACGCAGTATTTT. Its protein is CASSPLGLAGDTQYF.

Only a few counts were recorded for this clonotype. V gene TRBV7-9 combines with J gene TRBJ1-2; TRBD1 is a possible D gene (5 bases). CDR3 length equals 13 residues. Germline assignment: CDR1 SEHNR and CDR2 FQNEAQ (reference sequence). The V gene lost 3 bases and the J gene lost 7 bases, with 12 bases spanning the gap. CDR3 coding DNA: TGTGCCAGCAGCTTGGTCCAGGGAGGTGGCTACACCTTC. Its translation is CASSLVQGGGYTF.

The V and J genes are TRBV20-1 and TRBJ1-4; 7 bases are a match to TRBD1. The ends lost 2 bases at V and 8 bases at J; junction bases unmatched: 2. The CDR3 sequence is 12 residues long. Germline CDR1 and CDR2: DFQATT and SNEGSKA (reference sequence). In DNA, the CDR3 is TGCAGTGCTAGAACGACAGGGGAAAAACTGTTTTTT. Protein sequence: CSARTTGEKLFF.

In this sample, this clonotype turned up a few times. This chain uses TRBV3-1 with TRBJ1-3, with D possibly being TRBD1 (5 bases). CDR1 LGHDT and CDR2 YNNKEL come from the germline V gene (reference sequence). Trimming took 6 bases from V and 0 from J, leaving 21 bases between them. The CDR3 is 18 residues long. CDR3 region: CASRPTTGTAVSGNTIYF. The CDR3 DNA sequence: TGTGCCAGCAGGCCTACGACCGGGACGGCCGTCTCTGGAAACACCATATATTTT.

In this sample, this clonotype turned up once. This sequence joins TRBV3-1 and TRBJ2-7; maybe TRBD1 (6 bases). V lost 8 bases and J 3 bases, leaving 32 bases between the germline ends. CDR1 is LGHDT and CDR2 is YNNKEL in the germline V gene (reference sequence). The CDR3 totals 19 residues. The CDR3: CASSQMPNYIDRSGYEQYF. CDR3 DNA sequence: TGTGCCAGCTCCCAGATGCCGAATTACATAGACAGGAGCGGCTACGAGCAGTACTTC.

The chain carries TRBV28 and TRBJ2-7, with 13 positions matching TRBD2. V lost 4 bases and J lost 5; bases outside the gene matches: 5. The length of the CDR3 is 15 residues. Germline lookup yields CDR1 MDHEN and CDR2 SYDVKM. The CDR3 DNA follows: TGTGCCAGCAGTTCACTAGCGGGGGGGCTCAACGAGCAGTACTTC. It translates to CASSSLAGGLNEQYF. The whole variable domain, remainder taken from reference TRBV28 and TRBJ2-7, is DVKVTQSSRYLVKRTGEKVFLECVQDMDHENMFWYRQDPGLGLRLIYFSYDVKMKEKGDIPEGYSVSREKKERFSLILESASTNQTSMYLCASSSLAGGLNEQYFGPGTRLTVT.

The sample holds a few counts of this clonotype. The CDR3 nucleotides read TGTGCCAGCAGTTCCTCGAGATACGAGCAGTACTTC. Protein sequence: CASSSSRYEQYF. The chain recombines TRBV28 with TRBJ2-7, with unresolved D. CDR1 and CDR2 from the germline V gene are MDHEN and SYDVKM. The CDR3 runs to 12 residues. The ends were cut back, 4 bases at V and 4 bases at J, with 8 bases in the middle.

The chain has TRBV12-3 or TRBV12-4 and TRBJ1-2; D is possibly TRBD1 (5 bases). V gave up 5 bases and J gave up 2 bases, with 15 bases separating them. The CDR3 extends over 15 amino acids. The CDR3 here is CASSRWGGGNYGYTF. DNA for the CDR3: TGTGCCAGCAGTAGGTGGGGTGGGGGGAACTATGGCTACACCTTC.

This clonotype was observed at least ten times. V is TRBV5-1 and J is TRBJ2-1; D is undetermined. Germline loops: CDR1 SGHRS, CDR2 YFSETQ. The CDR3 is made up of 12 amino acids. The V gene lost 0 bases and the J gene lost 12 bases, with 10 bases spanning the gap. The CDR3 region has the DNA TGCGCCAGCAGCTTGGTAGGGCGGTGGCAGTTCTTC. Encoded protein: CASSLVGRWQFF. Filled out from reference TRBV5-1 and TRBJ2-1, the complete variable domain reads KAGVTQTPRYLIKTRGQQVTLSCSPISGHRSVSWYQQTPGQGLQFLFEYFSETQRNKGNFPGRFSGRQFSNSRSEMNVSTLELGDSALYLCASSLVGRWQFFGPGTRLTVL.

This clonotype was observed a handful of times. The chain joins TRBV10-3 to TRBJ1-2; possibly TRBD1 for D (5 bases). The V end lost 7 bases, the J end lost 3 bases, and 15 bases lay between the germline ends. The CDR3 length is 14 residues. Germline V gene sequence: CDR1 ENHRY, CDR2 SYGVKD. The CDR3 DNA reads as TGTGCCATCAAAGGGGAAGGGTTACACTATGGCTACACCTTC. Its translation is CAIKGEGLHYGYTF.

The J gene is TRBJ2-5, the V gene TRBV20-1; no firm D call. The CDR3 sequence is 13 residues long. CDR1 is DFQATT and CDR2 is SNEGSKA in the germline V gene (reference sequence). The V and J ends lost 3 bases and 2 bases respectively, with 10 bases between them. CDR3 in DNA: TGCAGTGCTAGTCCTCACCCGCAAGAGACCCAGTACTTC. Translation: CSASPHPQETQYF.

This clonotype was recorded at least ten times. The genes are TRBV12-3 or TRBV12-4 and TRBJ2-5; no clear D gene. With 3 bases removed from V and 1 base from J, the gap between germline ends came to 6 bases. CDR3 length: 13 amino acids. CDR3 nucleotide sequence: TGTGCCAGCAGTTTGACCCCCCAAGAGACCCAGTACTTC. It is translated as CASSLTPQETQYF.

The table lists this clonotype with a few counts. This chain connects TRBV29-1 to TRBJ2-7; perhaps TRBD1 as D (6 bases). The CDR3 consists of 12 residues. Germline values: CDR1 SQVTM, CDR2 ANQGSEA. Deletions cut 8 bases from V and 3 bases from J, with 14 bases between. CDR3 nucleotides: TGCAGCATCCGGGACACCATCTACGAGCAGTACTTC. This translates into CSIRDTIYEQYF.

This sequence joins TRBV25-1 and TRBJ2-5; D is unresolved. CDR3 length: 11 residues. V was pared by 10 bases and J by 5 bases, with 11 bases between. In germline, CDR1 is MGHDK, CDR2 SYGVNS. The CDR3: CATWSLETQYF. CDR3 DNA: TGTGCCACCTGGAGCCTGGAGACCCAGTACTTC.

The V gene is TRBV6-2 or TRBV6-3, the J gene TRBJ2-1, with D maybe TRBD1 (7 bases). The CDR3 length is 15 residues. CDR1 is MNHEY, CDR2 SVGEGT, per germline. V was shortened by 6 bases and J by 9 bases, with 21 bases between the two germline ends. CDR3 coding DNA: TGTGCCAGCAGGCCAGGGGGAAGGGAGGAAACTGAGCAGTTCTTC. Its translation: CASRPGGREETEQFF.